The 8 T cell receptor beta chains below were found in one sample sequenced in a study of metastatic and nonmetastatic thyroid tumors. Each patient came to thyroid surgery without any prior treatment (of any kind). TCRdb re-called the PCR reads with MiXCR. This sample carries 40,000 or so clones, about 24% of them seen once, and the ten largest clones take 9.6%. Sequencing was done on a sample of blood. These receptors all stem from a female donor with papillary thyroid cancer or a benign thyroid nodule (not recorded which). Some clones in this sample may be carry-over from other donors' samples.

This clone has a handful of counts. The rearrangement uses TRBV4-1 and TRBJ2-1; 9 nucleotides align to TRBD2. With 3 bases clipped from V and 7 bases from J, the junction kept 7 bases outside the gene matches. Germline V CDR1 and CDR2: MGHRA, YSYEKL. This CDR3 is 15 amino acids long. The CDR3 is CASSQGSGSSNEQFF. The CDR3 DNA sequence: TGCGCCAGCAGCCAGGGTAGCGGGAGTTCAAATGAGCAGTTCTTC.

The chain combines TRBV6-1 with TRBJ1-1, with D possibly TRBD1 on 6 matching bases. Trimming cost V 6 bases and J 4 bases, with 18 bases left between them. Germline lookup yields CDR1 MNHNS and CDR2 SASEGT. The CDR3 length is 15 residues. CDR3 sequence: CASRHWDTAVTEAFF. The CDR3 DNA reads TGTGCCAGCAGACACTGGGACACGGCGGTCACTGAAGCTTTCTTT.

The chain combines TRBV20-1 with TRBJ2-7, with 10 bases lining up with TRBD1. Germline V lookup: CDR1 DFQATT, CDR2 SNEGSKA (reference sequence). This CDR3 region has 14 residues. Unmatched junction bases numbered 6, after V lost 0 bases and J lost 7 bases. CDR3 protein: CSARDLTGGREQYF. The CDR3 DNA is TGCAGTGCTAGAGATCTGACAGGGGGCAGAGAGCAGTACTTC.

There are a few counts of this clone. This may be a read error: a much more frequent sequence differs by one nucleotide. The V gene is TRBV15, the J gene TRBJ2-3, with D perhaps matching TRBD1 or TRBD2 (7 bases each). The CDR3 length is 15 residues. Trimming stripped 3 bases from V and 5 bases from J, with 15 bases between. Germline lookup yields CDR1 LNHNV and CDR2 YYDKDF (reference sequence). Written as DNA, the CDR3 is TGTGCCACCAGCAGGGCAGGGGGGGACGTAGATACGCAGTATTTT. Protein sequence: CATSRAGGDVDTQYF.

This clone came up many times. The chain employs TRBV7-9 and TRBJ2-7; 7 bases fit TRBD1. Germline V gene sequence: CDR1 SEHNR, CDR2 FQNEAQ (reference sequence). V shed 4 bases, J shed 2 bases, and the junction held 8 bases outside the gene matches. This CDR3 contains 15 residues. CDR3 coding DNA: TGTGCCAGCAGCTCCTACGGGACAGAAACCTACGAGCAGTACTTC. This codes for CASSSYGTETYEQYF.

There are many counts of this clone. The chain is built from TRBV20-1 and TRBJ2-7; 14 bases align to TRBD2. Per the germline V gene, CDR1 is DFQATT and CDR2 is SNEGSKA (reference sequence). The CDR3 contains 15 residues. J was trimmed by 0 bases and V by 6 bases; bases with no gene match: 4. The CDR3 DNA follows: TGCAGTGCCAGACTAGCGGGAGGGAACTCCTACGAGCAGTACTTC. Its translation: CSARLAGGNSYEQYF.

Many counts were recorded for this clone. The sample holds other DNA sequences that translate to the same CDR3. The chain couples TRBV20-1 to TRBJ1-1, with 9 bases identical to TRBD1. The V segment lost 6 bases and the J segment 0 bases; nucleotides outside the gene matches: 17. The length of the CDR3 is 18 residues. Germline CDR1 is DFQATT and CDR2 is SNEGSKA (reference sequence). The CDR3 reads CSAPTQPGTGLMNTEAFF. CDR3 bases: TGCAGTGCCCCGACCCAGCCCGGGACAGGGCTCATGAACACTGAAGCTTTCTTT.

The J gene is TRBJ1-1, the V gene TRBV5-1, with D tentatively TRBD1 (6 bases). This CDR3 contains 15 residues. The V gene's germline CDR1 is SGHRS and CDR2 YFSETQ. Trimming cost V 3 bases and J 2 bases, with 14 bases left between them. The CDR3 coding sequence is TGCGCCAGCAGCTACGTGGGGACACCCAACACTGAAGCTTTCTTT. Translating gives CASSYVGTPNTEAFF.